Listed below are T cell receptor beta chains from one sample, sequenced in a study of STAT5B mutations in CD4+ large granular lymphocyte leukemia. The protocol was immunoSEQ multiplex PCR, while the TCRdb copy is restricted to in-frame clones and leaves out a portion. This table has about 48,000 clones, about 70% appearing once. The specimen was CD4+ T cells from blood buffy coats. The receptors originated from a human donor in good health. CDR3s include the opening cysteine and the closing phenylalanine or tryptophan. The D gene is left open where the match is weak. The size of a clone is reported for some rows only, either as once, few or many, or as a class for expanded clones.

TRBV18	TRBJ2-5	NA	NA	TGTGCCAGCTCACCCCGGGGGGCCCAAGAGACCCAGTACTTC	CASSPRGAQETQYF
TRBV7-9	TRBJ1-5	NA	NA	TGTGCCAGCAGCTTAGCGGGGGGAGGCCAGCCCCAGCATTTT	CASSLAGGGQPQHF
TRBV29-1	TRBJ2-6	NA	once	TGCAGCGTTGGGCCCGGAGGGGATTCTGGGGCCAACGTCCTGACTTTC	CSVGPGGDSGANVLTF
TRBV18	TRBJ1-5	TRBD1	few	TGTGCCAGCTCACTACCTAGACAGGGGTCCCTAAATCAGCCCCAGCATTTT	CASSLPRQGSLNQPQHF
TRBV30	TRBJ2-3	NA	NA	TGTGCCTGGAGTGTAGGGCTAGGGAAGTGGGCAGATACGCAGTATTTT	CAWSVGLGKWADTQYF
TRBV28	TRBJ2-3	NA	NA	TGTGCCAGCAGTTTATGGTCAGGTGGCGCAGATACGCAGTATTTT	CASSLWSGGADTQYF
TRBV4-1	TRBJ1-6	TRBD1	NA	TGCGCCAGCAGCCAAGAAGGTGACAGGGTTCGACCACCCCTCCACTTT	CASSQEGDRVRPPLHF
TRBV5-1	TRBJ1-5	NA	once	TGCGCCAGCAGCTTAGGGGATAGGTTCAATCAGCCCCAGCATTTT	CASSLGDRFNQPQHF
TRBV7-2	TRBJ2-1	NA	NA	TGTGCCAGCAGCTTAAATGGGCAGGGAAACTACAATGAGCAGTTCTTC	CASSLNGQGNYNEQFF
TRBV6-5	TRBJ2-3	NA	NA	TGTGCCAGCAGTAACGCGGGGGCGCGGACGCAGTATTTT	CASSNAGARTQYF
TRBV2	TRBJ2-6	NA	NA	TGTGCCAGCAGTGACAGGGGGGTCTCCTCTGGGGCCAACGTCCTGACTTTC	CASSDRGVSSGANVLTF
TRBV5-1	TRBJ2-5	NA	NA	TGCGCCAGCAGCTTGGTGGGCAGAAAAGAGACCCAGTACTTC	CASSLVGRKETQYF
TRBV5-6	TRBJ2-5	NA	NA	TGTGCCAGCAGCCAGAGGGAGACCCAGTACTTC	CASSQRETQYF
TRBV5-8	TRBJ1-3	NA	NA	TGTGCCAGCAGCGCTTGGGGGTCTGGAAACACCATATATTTT	CASSAWGSGNTIYF
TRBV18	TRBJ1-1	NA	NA	TGTGCCAGCTCACCAGTCAGGGTCTATATGAACACTGAAGCTTTCTTT	CASSPVRVYMNTEAFF
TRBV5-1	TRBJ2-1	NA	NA	TGCGCCAGCAGCTACGGCCAGGTGCTGGTTTCCTACAATGAGCAGTTCTTC	CASSYGQVLVSYNEQFF
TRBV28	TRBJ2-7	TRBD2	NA	TGTGCCAGCAGTTTGGGGACTAGCGGGACCCACTACGAGCAGTACTTC	CASSLGTSGTHYEQYF
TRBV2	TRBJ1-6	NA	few	TGTGCCAGCAGTGTGGGGTTCCCCTATAATTCACCCCTCCACTTT	CASSVGFPYNSPLHF
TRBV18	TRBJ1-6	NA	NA	TGTGCCAGCTCACCATTTTACCGGGGCAGCGGATCACCCCTCCACTTT	CASSPFYRGSGSPLHF
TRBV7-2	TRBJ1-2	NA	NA	TGTGCCAGCAGCTTCGCTGACAGGCCCGGCTACACCTTC	CASSFADRPGYTF
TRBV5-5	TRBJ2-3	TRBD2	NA	TGTGCCAGCAGCTTGCTTAGCGGGACAGATACGCAGTATTTT	CASSLLSGTDTQYF
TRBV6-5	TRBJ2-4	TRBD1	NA	TGTGCCAGCAGTTCCACAGGGGGTGGAGAGAACATTCAGTACTTC	CASSSTGGGENIQYF
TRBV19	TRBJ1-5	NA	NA	TGTGCCAGTAGTGACATACAGGGATATAGCAATCAGCCCCAGCATTTT	CASSDIQGYSNQPQHF
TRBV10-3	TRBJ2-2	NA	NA	TGTGCCATCAGTGAGTCGGGGATAGGGGCGGACACCGGGGAGCTGTTTTTT	CAISESGIGADTGELFF
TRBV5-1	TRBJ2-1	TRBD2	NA	TGCGCCAGCAGCCTACCTAGCGGGGGGCACAATGAGCAGTTCTTC	CASSLPSGGHNEQFF
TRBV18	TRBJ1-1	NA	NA	TGTGCCAGCTCACCACCAGGGCTAGGGAGCACTGAAGCTTTCTTT	CASSPPGLGSTEAFF
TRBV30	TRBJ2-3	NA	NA	TGTGCCTGGAGTATTCGGTTGGCAGATACGCAGTATTTT	CAWSIRLADTQYF